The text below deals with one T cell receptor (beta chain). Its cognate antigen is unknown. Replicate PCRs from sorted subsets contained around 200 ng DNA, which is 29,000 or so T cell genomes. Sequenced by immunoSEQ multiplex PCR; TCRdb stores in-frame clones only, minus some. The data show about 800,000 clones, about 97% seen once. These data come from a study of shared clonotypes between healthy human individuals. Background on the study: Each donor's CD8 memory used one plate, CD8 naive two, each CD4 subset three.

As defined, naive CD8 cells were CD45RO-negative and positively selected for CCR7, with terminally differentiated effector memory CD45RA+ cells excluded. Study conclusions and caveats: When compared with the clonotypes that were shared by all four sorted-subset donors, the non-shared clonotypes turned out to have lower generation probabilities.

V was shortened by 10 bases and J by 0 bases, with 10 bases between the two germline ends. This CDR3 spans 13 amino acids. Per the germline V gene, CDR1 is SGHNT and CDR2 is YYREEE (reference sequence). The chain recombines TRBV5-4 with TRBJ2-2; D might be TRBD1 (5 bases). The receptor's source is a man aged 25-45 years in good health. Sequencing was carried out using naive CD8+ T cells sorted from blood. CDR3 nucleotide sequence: TGTGCCTGGCAGGGAACGAACACCGGGGAGCTGTTTTTT. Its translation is CAWQGTNTGELFF.